This passage covers 27 T cell receptor beta chains from one sample sequenced in a study of cytomegalovirus exposure and HLA in healthy donors. The PCR used 60 Vbeta and 13 Jbeta primers. Produced via immunoSEQ multiplex PCR; TCRdb's table is partial and in-frame only. Of about 110,000 clones in the sample, about 80% are singletons; the top ten hold over 4%. Sequenced input: PBMCs. Receptors originate from a female donor in good health and CMV-seropositive.

The chain couples TRBV10-1 to TRBJ2-1; 8 bases agree with TRBD2. CDR3 size: 14 residues. Germline V CDR1 and CDR2: WNHNN, SYGVQD (reference sequence). The trim removed 3 bases at V and 7 bases at J, leaving 5 bases unmatched. The CDR3 DNA reads TGCGCCAGCAGTGACGGGAGGGCCTTGAATGAGCAGTTCTTC. Residues: CASSDGRALNEQFF.

This chain links TRBV2 with TRBJ2-2; D uncertain. Germline V gives CDR1 SNHLY, CDR2 FYNNEI. This CDR3 comprises 15 residues. V shed 7 bases and J shed 0 bases, with 12 bases lying between them. The chain's CDR3 is CASTVSTSNTGELFF. CDR3 DNA sequence: TGTGCCAGCACCGTCAGTACATCGAACACCGGGGAGCTGTTTTTT.

The V gene is TRBV5-1, the J gene TRBJ2-3; 12 bases line up with TRBD1. CDR3 length equals 17 residues. From germline, CDR1 is SGHRS and CDR2 YFSETQ. Germline trimming cut 4 bases from V and 3 bases from J; bases unmatched to any gene: 9. CDR3 nucleotide sequence: TGCGCCAGCAGCATGGGACAGGGGGCATTTGTGACAGATACGCAGTATTTT. Amino acid sequence: CASSMGQGAFVTDTQYF.

The chain carries TRBV7-2 and TRBJ1-2, with a possible D match to TRBD1 (5 bases). Germline V gene lookup returns CDR1 SGHTA and CDR2 FQGNSA. CDR3 length equals 12 residues. Between the trimmed V and J ends, which lost 7 bases and 6 bases, there was a span of 12 bases. This CDR3 reads CASTRQTHGYTF. CDR3 DNA: TGTGCCAGCACGCGACAGACCCATGGCTACACCTTC.

This chain connects TRBV4-2 to TRBJ1-1, with no clear D. Germline V gene lookup returns CDR1 LGHNA and CDR2 YNFKEQ. This CDR3 has 14 residues. Trimming removed 5 bases from V and 2 bases from J, with 12 bases in between. CDR3 residues: CASSARRGNTEAFF. The CDR3 bases are TGTGCCAGCAGCGCCCGGCGGGGAAACACTGAAGCTTTCTTT.

In nucleotides, the CDR3 is TGCGCCAGCAGCTCAGGGACAGCCTCTCGCTACTATGGCTACACCTTC. This codes for CASSSGTASRYYGYTF. The chain employs TRBV5-1 and TRBJ1-2, with 7 bases fitting TRBD1. This CDR3 comprises 16 residues. CDR1 SGHRS and CDR2 YFSETQ come from the germline V gene. Trimming took 3 bases from V and 3 from J; bases not matched to a gene: 11.

The genes are TRBV7-9 and TRBJ1-1, with 8 bases identical to TRBD1. This CDR3 comprises 14 residues. CDR1 is SEHNR, CDR2 FQNEAQ, per germline (reference sequence). The trim removed 5 bases at V and 1 base at J, leaving 3 bases unmatched. As DNA, the CDR3 is TGTGCCAGCAGCCCAGGGGGCTGGAACACTGAAGCTTTCTTT. Residues: CASSPGGWNTEAFF.

The chain joins TRBV27 to TRBJ2-7; the D is unclear. Deletions cut 5 bases from V and 0 bases from J, with 17 bases between. Germline assignment: CDR1 MNHEY and CDR2 SMNVEV (reference sequence). The CDR3 is made up of 16 amino acids. The CDR3 bases are TGTGCCAGCAGTCTTTCGCTATCATATAGCTCCTACGAGCAGTACTTC. Encoded protein: CASSLSLSYSSYEQYF.

This chain uses TRBV5-1 with TRBJ1-4; possibly TRBD1 for D (5 bases). V lost 0 bases, J lost 0 bases, and 6 bases lay in between. This CDR3 contains 15 residues. Germline V gene sequence: CDR1 SGHRS, CDR2 YFSETQ. DNA for the CDR3: TGCGCCAGCAGCTTGGGGGGGGCAACTAATGAAAAACTGTTTTTT. Its translation: CASSLGGATNEKLFF.

This sequence joins TRBV7-3 and TRBJ1-2, with 9 positions matching TRBD1. The CDR3 extends over 14 amino acids. V was pared by 4 bases and J by 10 bases, with 10 bases of the junction left unmatched. Germline loops: CDR1 SGHTA, CDR2 FQGTGA. CDR3 in DNA: TGTGCCAGCAGCTCATCAGCGGGACAGGGCGACTACACCTTC. Protein: CASSSSAGQGDYTF.

The chain joins TRBV10-3 to TRBJ2-5; 9 bases agree with TRBD2. CDR3 size: 13 residues. Trimming took 4 bases from V and 4 from J; bases not matched to a gene: 1. Per the germline V gene, CDR1 is ENHRY and CDR2 is SYGVKD. The CDR3 reads CAISGSGGETQYF. The CDR3 DNA sequence: TGTGCCATCAGTGGTAGCGGGGGAGAGACCCAGTACTTC.

This clone was seen a single time. The rearrangement uses TRBV29-1 and TRBJ2-1, with TRBD1 matching over 8 bases. Germline V CDR1 and CDR2: SQVTM, ANQGSEA. Trimming removed 0 bases from V and 0 bases from J; junction bases left unmatched: 7. The CDR3 length is 17 residues. The CDR3 loop reads CSVEDYDRGGSYNEQFF. CDR3 DNA: TGCAGCGTTGAAGATTATGACAGGGGAGGCTCCTACAATGAGCAGTTCTTC.

The gene calls are TRBV30 and TRBJ2-3; 15 nucleotides match TRBD2. V lost 1 base to trimming and J lost 0 bases; unmatched junction nucleotides: 8. The germline gives CDR1 GTSNPN, CDR2 SVGIG (reference sequence). There are 19 residues in the CDR3. The CDR3 is CAWSGRTSGGAISTDTQYF. CDR3 DNA: TGTGCCTGGAGTGGGCGGACTAGCGGGGGGGCCATAAGCACAGATACGCAGTATTTT.

V gene TRBV5-4 combines with J gene TRBJ2-5, with TRBD2 identical over 7 bases. This CDR3 contains 13 residues. Looked up from germline, CDR1 is SGHNT and CDR2 is YYREEE (reference sequence). Trimming took 7 bases from V and 5 from J; bases not matched to a gene: 8. CDR3 residues: CASAWGGVETQYF. CDR3 DNA sequence: TGTGCCAGCGCATGGGGGGGGGTGGAGACCCAGTACTTC.

This chain links TRBV5-6 with TRBJ2-7; 9 bases map to TRBD1. Germline CDR1 and CDR2: SGHDT and YYEEEE. CDR3 length: 12 residues. Trimming took 4 bases from V and 5 from J; bases not matched to a gene: 1. The chain's CDR3 is CASSRDRDEQYF. DNA for the CDR3: TGTGCCAGCAGCAGGGACAGGGACGAGCAGTACTTC.

The J gene is TRBJ2-1, the V gene TRBV5-5, with 14 bases lining up with TRBD2. V was pared by 4 bases and J by 7 bases, with 7 bases of the junction left unmatched. Germline V lookup: CDR1 SGHKS, CDR2 YYEKEE (reference sequence). There are 16 residues in the CDR3. For the CDR3, the DNA is TGTGCCAGCAGCCCGGGGACTAGCGGGAGTAATAATGAGCAGTTCTTC. Protein: CASSPGTSGSNNEQFF.

The DNA for the CDR3 is TGTGCCAGCAGTTTAACTAGCGGGAGTGGTTCCGAGCAGTACTTC. This codes for CASSLTSGSGSEQYF. The genes are TRBV28 and TRBJ2-7; 11 positions agree with TRBD2. The CDR3 spans 15 residues. Looked up from germline, CDR1 is MDHEN and CDR2 is SYDVKM. The ends lost 2 bases at V and 6 bases at J; junction bases unmatched: 6.

The J gene is TRBJ2-5, the V gene TRBV6-1, with 12 bases that match TRBD1. Trimming at V came to 2 bases and at J to 4 bases, leaving 5 bases not matched to a gene. Germline V lookup: CDR1 MNHNS, CDR2 SASEGT. The CDR3 totals 16 residues. CDR3: CASSEFRDRGRETQYF. CDR3 DNA: TGTGCCAGCAGTGAATTTAGGGACAGGGGGCGAGAGACCCAGTACTTC.

This chain links TRBV12-5 with TRBJ2-3; no definite D call. Trimming removed 1 base at V and 2 bases at J, with 10 bases between. This CDR3 has 15 residues. Germline assignment: CDR1 LGHNT and CDR2 FRNRAP. The CDR3 region has the DNA TGTGCTAGTGGTTTGGGTGACGGAGACACAGATACGCAGTATTTT. This encodes CASGLGDGDTDTQYF.

The chain recombines TRBV6-6 with TRBJ1-2, with 7 positions matching TRBD1. The CDR3 consists of 13 residues. Germline lookup yields CDR1 MNHNY and CDR2 SVGAGI (reference sequence). V was pared by 2 bases and J by 4 bases, with 1 base of the junction left unmatched. The CDR3 nucleotides read TGTGCCAGCAGTTACGGGACAGTCTATGGCTACACCTTC. Translated: CASSYGTVYGYTF.

The chain employs TRBV6-1 and TRBJ1-2; no clear D gene. CDR3 length equals 15 residues. Trimming took off 2 bases at V and 4 bases at J, with 14 bases between the two ends. Germline values: CDR1 MNHNS, CDR2 SASEGT. CDR3: CASSEPRGVAYGYTF. CDR3 nucleotide sequence: TGTGCCAGCAGTGAACCCCGCGGGGTGGCCTATGGCTACACCTTC.

The chain uses TRBV9 and TRBJ1-2; 8 bases fit TRBD1. The CDR3 is 14 amino acids. The V gene end was trimmed by 4 bases and the J gene end by 8 bases; junction bases not matched to a gene: 10. The germline V gene encodes CDR1 SGDLS and CDR2 YYNGEE. The CDR3 sequence: CASSSDRGGWGYTF. Here the CDR3 DNA reads TGTGCCAGCAGCTCCGACAGGGGAGGATGGGGCTACACCTTC. The full variable domain, its missing parts supplied by reference TRBV9 and TRBJ1-2, is DSGVTQTPKHLITATGQRVTLRCSPRSGDLSVYWYQQSLDQGLQFLIQYYNGEERAKGNILERFSAQQFPDLHSELNLSSLELGDSALYFCASSSDRGGWGYTFGSGTRLTVV.

This clone has more than one count but fewer than ten. The CDR3 DNA reads as TGTGCCAGCAGCCTAAACTCCCCCCGGGAGCTGTTTTTT. Translating it yields CASSLNSPRELFF. The chain couples TRBV7-3 to TRBJ2-2; D is unresolved. Germline V lookup: CDR1 SGHTA, CDR2 FQGTGA. Trimming stripped 5 bases from V and 9 bases from J, with 13 bases between. The CDR3 runs 13 residues.

The chain is built from TRBV28 and TRBJ2-2, with a weak D call TRBD2 (7 bases). This CDR3 spans 16 amino acids. V was shortened by 7 bases and J by 3 bases, with 18 bases between the two germline ends. Germline V gives CDR1 MDHEN, CDR2 SYDVKM. The CDR3 DNA sequence: TGTGCCAGCACCTCCGCGGGGGCGCCGGACACCGGGGAGCTGTTTTTT. Its protein is CASTSAGAPDTGELFF.

The rearrangement joins TRBV9 to TRBJ1-6; 8 nucleotides align to TRBD1. Germline V gene lookup returns CDR1 SGDLS and CDR2 YYNGEE. V trimming: 4 bases; J trimming: 7 bases; junction bases outside the gene matches: 7. This CDR3 has 15 residues. The CDR3 sequence is CASSPGQGKNSPLHF. As DNA, the CDR3 is TGTGCCAGCAGCCCAGGACAGGGCAAAAATTCACCCCTCCACTTT.

The chain combines TRBV6-1 with TRBJ2-7, with 7 bases lining up with TRBD1. Germline CDR1 MNHNS, CDR2 SASEGT. The CDR3 is made up of 15 amino acids. V shed 5 bases and J 3 bases; nucleotides not matched to a gene: 10. DNA of the CDR3: TGTGCCAGCAGTTTCGACAGGGCAAATATCTACGAGCAGTACTTC. This codes for CASSFDRANIYEQYF.

The rearrangement links TRBV7-2 to TRBJ2-5; TRBD2 matches at 7 bases. The junction had 6 bases not matched to a gene; V was cut back by 3 bases and J by 5 bases. This CDR3 contains 14 residues. Per germline, CDR1 SGHTA and CDR2 FQGNSA. The CDR3 DNA follows: TGTGCCAGCAGCTTTTCGCGGGGGTGGGAGACCCAGTACTTC. It translates to CASSFSRGWETQYF.